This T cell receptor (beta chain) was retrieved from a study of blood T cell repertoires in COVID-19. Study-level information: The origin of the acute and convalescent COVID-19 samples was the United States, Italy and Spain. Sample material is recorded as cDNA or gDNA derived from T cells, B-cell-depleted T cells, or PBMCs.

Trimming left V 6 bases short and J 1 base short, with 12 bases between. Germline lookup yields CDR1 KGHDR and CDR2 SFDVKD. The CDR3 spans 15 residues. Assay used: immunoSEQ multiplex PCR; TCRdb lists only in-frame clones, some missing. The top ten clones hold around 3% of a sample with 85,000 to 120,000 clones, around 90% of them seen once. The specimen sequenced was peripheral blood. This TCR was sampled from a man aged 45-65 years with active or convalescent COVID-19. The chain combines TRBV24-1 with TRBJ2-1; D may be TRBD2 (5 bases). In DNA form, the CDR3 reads TGTGCCACCAGTCCCCGGGGTAGGTCCTACAATGAGCAGTTCTTC. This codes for CATSPRGRSYNEQFF.